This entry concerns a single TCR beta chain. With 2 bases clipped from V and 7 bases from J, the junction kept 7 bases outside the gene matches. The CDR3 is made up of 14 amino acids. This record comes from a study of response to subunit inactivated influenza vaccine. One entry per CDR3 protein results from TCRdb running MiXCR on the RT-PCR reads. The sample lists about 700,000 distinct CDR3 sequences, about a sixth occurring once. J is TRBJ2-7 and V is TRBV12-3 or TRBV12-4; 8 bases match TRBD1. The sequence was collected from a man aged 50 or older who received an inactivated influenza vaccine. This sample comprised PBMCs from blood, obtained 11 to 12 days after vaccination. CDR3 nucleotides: TGTGCCAGCAGTTTATGGGCAGGGGGCGTGGAGCAGTACTTC. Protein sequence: CASSLWAGGVEQYF.